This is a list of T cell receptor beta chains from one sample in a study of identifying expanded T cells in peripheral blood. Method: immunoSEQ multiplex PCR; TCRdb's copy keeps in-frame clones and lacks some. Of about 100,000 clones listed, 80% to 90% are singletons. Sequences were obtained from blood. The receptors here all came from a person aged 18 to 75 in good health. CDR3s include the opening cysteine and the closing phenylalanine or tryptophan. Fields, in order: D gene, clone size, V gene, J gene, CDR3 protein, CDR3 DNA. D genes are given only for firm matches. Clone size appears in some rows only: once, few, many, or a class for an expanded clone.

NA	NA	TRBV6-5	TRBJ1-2	CASSYSRGWGYTF	TGTGCCAGCAGTTACTCGAGGGGATGGGGCTACACCTTC
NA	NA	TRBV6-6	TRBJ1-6	CATAHPRNSVNSPLHF	TGTGCCACCGCCCACCCGCGGAACAGCGTTAATTCACCCCTCCACTTT
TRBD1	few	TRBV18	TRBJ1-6	CASSRRSDRGESPLHF	TGTGCCAGCTCACGAAGATCCGACAGGGGGGAATCACCCCTCCACTTT
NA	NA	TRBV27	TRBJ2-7	CASSFNGGYEQYF	TGTGCCAGCAGTTTTAACGGGGGATACGAGCAGTACTTC
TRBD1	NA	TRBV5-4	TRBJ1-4	CASSSGQEDEKLFF	TGTGCCAGCAGCTCGGGACAGGAAGATGAAAAACTGTTTTTT
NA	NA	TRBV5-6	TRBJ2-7	CASSGQGYEQYF	TGTGCCAGCAGCGGGCAGGGCTACGAGCAGTACTTC
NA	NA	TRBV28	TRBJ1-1	CASSLHGVTTEAFF	TGTGCCAGCAGTTTGCATGGGGTTACCACTGAAGCTTTCTTT
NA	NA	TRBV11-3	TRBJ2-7	CASSQGDSKDEQYF	TGTGCCAGCAGCCAGGGCGACAGTAAGGACGAGCAGTACTTC
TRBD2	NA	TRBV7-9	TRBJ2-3	CASSRGGTDTQYF	TGTGCCAGCAGCCGGGGGGGCACAGATACGCAGTATTTT
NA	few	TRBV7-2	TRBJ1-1	CASTVLRGTEAFF	TGTGCCAGCACCGTACTACGAGGCACTGAAGCTTTCTTT
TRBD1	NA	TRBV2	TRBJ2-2	CASGRQGTGELFF	TGTGCCAGTGGGAGACAGGGGACCGGGGAGCTGTTTTTT
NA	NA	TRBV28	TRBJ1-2	CASNRNGYTF	TGTGCCAGCAACAGGAATGGCTACACCTTC
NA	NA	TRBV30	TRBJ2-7	CAWSRDPPYEQYF	TGTGCCTGGTCACGGGACCCTCCCTACGAGCAGTACTTC
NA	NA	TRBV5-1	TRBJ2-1	CASSFTTSSYNEQFF	TGCGCCAGCAGCTTTACTACGAGCTCCTACAATGAGCAGTTCTTC
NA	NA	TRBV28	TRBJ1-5	CASSWPPPPPQPQHF	TGTGCCAGCAGTTGGCCCCCTCCGCCTCCCCAGCCCCAGCATTTT
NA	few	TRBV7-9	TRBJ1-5	CASSQNEQGYSNQPQHF	TGTGCCAGCAGCCAAAATGAACAGGGATATAGCAATCAGCCCCAGCATTTT
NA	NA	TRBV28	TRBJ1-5	CASSWGGNQPQHF	TGTGCCAGCAGCTGGGGGGGGAATCAGCCCCAGCATTTT
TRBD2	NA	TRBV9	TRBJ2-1	CASSSTSGDDAEQFF	TGTGCCAGCAGTTCCACTAGCGGGGACGATGCGGAGCAGTTCTTC
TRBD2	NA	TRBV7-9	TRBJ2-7	CASSFGGAAYEQYF	TGTGCCAGCAGCTTCGGGGGGGCAGCCTACGAGCAGTACTTC
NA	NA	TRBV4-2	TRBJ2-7	CASSQVFGAYEQYF	TGTGCCAGCAGCCAAGTGTTCGGGGCCTACGAGCAGTACTTC
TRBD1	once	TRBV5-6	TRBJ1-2	CASSLVTGDGYTF	TGTGCCAGCAGCTTGGTGACAGGGGATGGCTACACCTTC
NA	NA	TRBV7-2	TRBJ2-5	CASSLVSGNQETQYF	TGTGCCAGCAGCTTAGTTTCAGGCAACCAAGAGACCCAGTACTTC
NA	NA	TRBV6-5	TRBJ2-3	CASGYGGPRADTQYF	TGTGCCAGCGGGTATGGGGGGCCTAGGGCAGATACGCAGTATTTT
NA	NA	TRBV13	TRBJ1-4	CASSFRSTNEKLFF	TGTGCCAGCAGCTTTAGGTCAACTAATGAAAAACTGTTTTTT
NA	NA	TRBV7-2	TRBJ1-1	CASSSDRNTEAFF	TGTGCCAGCAGTTCTGACAGGAACACTGAAGCTTTCTTT
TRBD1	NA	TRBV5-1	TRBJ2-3	CASSPTGGGWDTQYF	TGCGCCAGCAGTCCTACAGGGGGCGGATGGGATACGCAGTATTTT
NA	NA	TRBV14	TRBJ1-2	CASSQERGRGYTF	TGTGCCAGCAGCCAAGAGAGGGGCCGGGGCTACACCTTC
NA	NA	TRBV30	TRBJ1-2	CAWSVSGAGYTF	TGTGCCTGGAGTGTATCAGGGGCTGGCTACACCTTC
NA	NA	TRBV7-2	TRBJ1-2	CASSSYSVNYGYTF	TGTGCCAGCAGCTCGTACAGCGTTAACTATGGCTACACCTTC
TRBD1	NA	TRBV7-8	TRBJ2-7	CASSSRTGSSYEQYF	TGTGCCAGCAGCTCGCGGACAGGGAGCTCCTACGAGCAGTACTTC
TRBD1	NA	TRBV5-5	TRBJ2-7	CASSLDRQGLGYEQYF	TGTGCCAGCAGCTTGGACAGACAGGGGTTAGGCTACGAGCAGTACTTC
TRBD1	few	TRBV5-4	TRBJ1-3	CASSRGTGVSGNTIYF	TGTGCCAGCAGCCGTGGGACAGGAGTCTCTGGAAACACCATATATTTT
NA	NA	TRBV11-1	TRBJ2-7	CASSLRGPSYEQYF	TGTGCCAGCAGCTTACGAGGACCCTCCTACGAGCAGTACTTC
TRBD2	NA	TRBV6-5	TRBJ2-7	CASSYSASGVSYEQYF	TGTGCCAGCAGTTACTCAGCTAGCGGGGTCTCCTACGAGCAGTACTTC
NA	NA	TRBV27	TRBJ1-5	CASSRRGFPSNQPQHF	TGTGCCAGCAGTAGAAGGGGGTTCCCCAGCAATCAGCCCCAGCATTTT
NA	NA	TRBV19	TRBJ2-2	CASSPNRDLGGELFF	TGTGCCAGTAGTCCAAACCGGGACTTGGGCGGGGAGCTGTTTTTT
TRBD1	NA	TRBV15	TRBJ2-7	CATSRRTGGYEQYF	TGTGCCACCAGCAGACGGACAGGGGGATACGAGCAGTACTTC
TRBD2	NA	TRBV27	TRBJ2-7	CASRDNGGAWYEQYF	TGTGCCAGCAGAGACAACGGGGGGGCCTGGTACGAGCAGTACTTC
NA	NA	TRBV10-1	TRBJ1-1	CASVEGLKNTEAFF	TGCGCCAGCGTAGAGGGACTGAAGAACACTGAAGCTTTCTTT
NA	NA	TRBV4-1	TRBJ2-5	CASSQVAGPIQETQYF	TGCGCCAGCAGCCAAGTTGCAGGGCCGATCCAAGAGACCCAGTACTTC
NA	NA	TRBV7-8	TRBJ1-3	CASSPTRTGALGNTIYF	TGTGCCAGCAGCCCTACCAGGACGGGGGCGCTGGGAAACACCATATATTTT
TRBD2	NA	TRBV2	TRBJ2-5	CASKFPGGAVETQYF	TGTGCCAGCAAGTTCCCCGGGGGGGCCGTAGAGACCCAGTACTTC
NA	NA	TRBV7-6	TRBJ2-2	CASSPPLPGELFF	TGTGCCAGCAGCCCCCCCCTCCCCGGGGAGCTGTTTTTT
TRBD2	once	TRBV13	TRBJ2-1	CASSPRTSGGYEQFF	TGTGCCAGCAGCCCCAGGACTAGCGGGGGGTATGAGCAGTTCTTC
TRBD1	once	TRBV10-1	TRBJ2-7	CASSYRGRQYF	TGCGCCAGCAGCTACAGGGGGAGGCAGTACTTC
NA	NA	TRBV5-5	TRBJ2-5	CASSFQETQYF	TGTGCCAGCAGCTTTCAAGAGACCCAGTACTTC
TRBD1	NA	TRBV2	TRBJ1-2	CATTGSLYGYTF	TGTGCCACGACAGGGAGTCTCTATGGCTACACCTTC
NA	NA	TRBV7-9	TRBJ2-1	CASSLEPQRRWNEQFF	TGTGCCAGCAGCCTCGAGCCCCAGCGCCGATGGAATGAGCAGTTCTTC
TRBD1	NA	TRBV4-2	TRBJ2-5	CASSQGTDRGGETQYF	TGTGCCAGCAGCCAAGGGACTGACAGGGGAGGAGAGACCCAGTACTTC
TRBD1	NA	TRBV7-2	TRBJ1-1	CASSSTGGAEAFF	TGTGCCAGCAGCTCAACAGGGGGCGCTGAAGCTTTCTTT
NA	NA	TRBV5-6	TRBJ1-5	CASSLGGVSNQPQHF	TGTGCCAGCAGCTTGGGAGGAGTGAGCAATCAGCCCCAGCATTTT